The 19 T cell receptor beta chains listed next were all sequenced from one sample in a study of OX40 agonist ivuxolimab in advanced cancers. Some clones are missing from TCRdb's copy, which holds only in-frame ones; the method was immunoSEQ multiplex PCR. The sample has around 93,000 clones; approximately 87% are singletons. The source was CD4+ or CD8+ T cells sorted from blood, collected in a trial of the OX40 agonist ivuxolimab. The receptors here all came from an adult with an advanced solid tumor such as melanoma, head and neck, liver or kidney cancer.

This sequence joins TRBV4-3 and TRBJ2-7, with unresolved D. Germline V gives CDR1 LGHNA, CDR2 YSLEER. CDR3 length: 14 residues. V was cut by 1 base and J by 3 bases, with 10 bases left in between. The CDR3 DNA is TGCGCCAGCAGCCAAGGGACCAAGAACTACGAGCAGTACTTC. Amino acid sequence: CASSQGTKNYEQYF.

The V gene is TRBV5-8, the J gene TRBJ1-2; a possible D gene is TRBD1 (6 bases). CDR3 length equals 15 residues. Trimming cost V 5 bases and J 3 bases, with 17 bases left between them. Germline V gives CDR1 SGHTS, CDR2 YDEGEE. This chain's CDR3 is CASREGTGTHYGYTF. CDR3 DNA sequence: TGTGCCAGCAGGGAGGGGACCGGGACACACTATGGCTACACCTTC.

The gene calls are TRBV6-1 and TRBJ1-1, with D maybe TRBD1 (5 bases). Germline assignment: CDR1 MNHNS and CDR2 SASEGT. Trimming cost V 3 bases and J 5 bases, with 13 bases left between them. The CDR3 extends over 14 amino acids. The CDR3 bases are TGTGCCAGCAGTGATGGGGACGCGGCGACTGAAGCTTTCTTT. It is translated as CASSDGDAATEAFF.

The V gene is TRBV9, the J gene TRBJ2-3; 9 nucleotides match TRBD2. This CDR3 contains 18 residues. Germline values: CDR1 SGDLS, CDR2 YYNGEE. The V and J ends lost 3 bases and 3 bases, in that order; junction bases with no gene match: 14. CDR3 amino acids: CASSGAGRREGRTDTQYF. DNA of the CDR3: TGTGCCAGCAGCGGTGCGGGGCGGCGGGAGGGAAGGACAGATACGCAGTATTTT.

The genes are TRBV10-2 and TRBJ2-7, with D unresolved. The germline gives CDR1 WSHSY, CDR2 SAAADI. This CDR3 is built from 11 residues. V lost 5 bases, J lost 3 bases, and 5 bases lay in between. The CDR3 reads CASSHDYEQYF. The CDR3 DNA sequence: TGCGCCAGCAGTCATGACTACGAGCAGTACTTC.

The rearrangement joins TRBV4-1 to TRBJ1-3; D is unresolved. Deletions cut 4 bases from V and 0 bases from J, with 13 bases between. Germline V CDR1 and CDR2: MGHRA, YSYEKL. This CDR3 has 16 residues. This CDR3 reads CASSRTSSLSGNTIYF. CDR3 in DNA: TGCGCCAGCAGCCGAACATCGTCCCTCTCTGGAAACACCATATATTTT.

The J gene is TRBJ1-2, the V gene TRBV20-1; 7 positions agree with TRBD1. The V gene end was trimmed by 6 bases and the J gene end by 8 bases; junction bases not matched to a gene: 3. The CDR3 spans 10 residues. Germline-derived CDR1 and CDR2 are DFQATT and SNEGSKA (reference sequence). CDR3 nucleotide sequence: TGCAGTGCCACGACAGGGGGCTACACCTTC. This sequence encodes CSATTGGYTF.

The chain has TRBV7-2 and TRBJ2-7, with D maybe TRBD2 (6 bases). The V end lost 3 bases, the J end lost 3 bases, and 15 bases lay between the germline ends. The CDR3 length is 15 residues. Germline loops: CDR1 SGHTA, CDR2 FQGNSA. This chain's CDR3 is CASSFETGGDYEQYF. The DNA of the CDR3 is TGTGCCAGCAGCTTTGAGACCGGAGGGGACTACGAGCAGTACTTC. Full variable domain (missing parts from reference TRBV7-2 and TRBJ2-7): GAGVSQSPSNKVTEKGKDVELRCDPISGHTALYWYRQSLGQGLEFLIYFQGNSAPDKSGLPSDRFSAERTGGSVSTLTIQRTQQEDSAVYLCASSFETGGDYEQYFGPGTRLTVT.

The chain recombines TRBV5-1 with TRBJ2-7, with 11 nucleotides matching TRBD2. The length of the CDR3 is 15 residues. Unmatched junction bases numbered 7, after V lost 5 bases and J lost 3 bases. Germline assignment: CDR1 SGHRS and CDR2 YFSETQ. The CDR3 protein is CASRGVGTSGYEQYF. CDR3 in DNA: TGCGCCAGCAGAGGAGTGGGGACTAGCGGCTACGAGCAGTACTTC.

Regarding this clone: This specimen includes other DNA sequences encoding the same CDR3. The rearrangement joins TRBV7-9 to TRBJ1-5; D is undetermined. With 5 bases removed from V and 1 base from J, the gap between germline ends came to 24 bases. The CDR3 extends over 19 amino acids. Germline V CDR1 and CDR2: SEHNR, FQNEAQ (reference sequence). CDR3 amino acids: CASSKFISATPGSNQPQHF. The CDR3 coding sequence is TGTGCCAGCAGCAAGTTCATCTCGGCCACCCCGGGCAGCAATCAGCCCCAGCATTTT. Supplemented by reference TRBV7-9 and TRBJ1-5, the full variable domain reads DTGVSQNPRHKITKRGQNVTFRCDPISEHNRLYWYRQTLGQGPEFLTYFQNEAQLEKSRLLSDRFSAERPKGSFSTLEIQRTEQGDSAMYLCASSKFISATPGSNQPQHFGDGTRLSIL.

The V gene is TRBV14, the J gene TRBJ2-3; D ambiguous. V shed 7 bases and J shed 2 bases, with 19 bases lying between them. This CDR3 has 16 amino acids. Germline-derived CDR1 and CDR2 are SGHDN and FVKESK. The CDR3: CASTPRPGATTDTQYF. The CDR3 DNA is TGTGCCAGCACCCCCCGGCCAGGAGCTACCACAGATACGCAGTATTTT.

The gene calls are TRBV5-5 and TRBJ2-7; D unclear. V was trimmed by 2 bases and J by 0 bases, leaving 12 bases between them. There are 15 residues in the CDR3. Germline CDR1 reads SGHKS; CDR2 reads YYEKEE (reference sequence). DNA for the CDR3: TGTGCCAGCAGCTTTGGCTCCAAGAGCTCCTACGAGCAGTACTTC. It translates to CASSFGSKSSYEQYF.

The CDR3 protein is CASSLEGQGEVRAKNIQYF. DNA for the CDR3: TGTGCCAGCAGCTTAGAGGGACAGGGAGAAGTCAGGGCCAAAAACATTCAGTACTTC. J is TRBJ2-4 and V is TRBV11-2; 9 nucleotides line up with TRBD1. Looked up from germline, CDR1 is SGHAT and CDR2 is FQNNGV. CDR3 length: 19 amino acids. V was clipped by 0 bases and J by 1 base; unmatched bases: 10.

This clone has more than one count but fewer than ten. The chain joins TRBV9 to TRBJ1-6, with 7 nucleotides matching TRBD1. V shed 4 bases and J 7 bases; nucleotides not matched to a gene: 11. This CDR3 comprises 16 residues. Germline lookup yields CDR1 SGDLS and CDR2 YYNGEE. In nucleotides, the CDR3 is TGTGCCAGCAGCCCCTGGGGGAGCAGGGGGAATTCACCCCTCCACTTT. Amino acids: CASSPWGSRGNSPLHF.

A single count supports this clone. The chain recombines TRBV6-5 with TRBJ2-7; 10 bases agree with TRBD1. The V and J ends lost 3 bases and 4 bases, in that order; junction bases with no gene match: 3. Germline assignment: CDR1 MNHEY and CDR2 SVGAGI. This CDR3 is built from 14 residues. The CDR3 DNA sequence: TGTGCCAGCAGTTATATGGGACAGGGGTACGAGCAGTACTTC. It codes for CASSYMGQGYEQYF.

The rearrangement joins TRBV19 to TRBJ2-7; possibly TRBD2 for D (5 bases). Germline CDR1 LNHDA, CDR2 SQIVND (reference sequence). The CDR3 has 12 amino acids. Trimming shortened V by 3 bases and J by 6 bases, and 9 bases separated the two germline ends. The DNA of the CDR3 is TGTGCCAGTAGTATGAGGGCGGGCGAGCAGTACTTC. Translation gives CASSMRAGEQYF.

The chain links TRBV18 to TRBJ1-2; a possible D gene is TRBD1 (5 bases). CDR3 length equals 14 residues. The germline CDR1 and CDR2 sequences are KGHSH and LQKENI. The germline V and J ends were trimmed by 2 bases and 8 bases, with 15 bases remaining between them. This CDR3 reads CASSPGDSSEGYTF. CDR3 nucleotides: TGTGCCAGCTCACCAGGGGACTCCTCAGAGGGCTACACCTTC.

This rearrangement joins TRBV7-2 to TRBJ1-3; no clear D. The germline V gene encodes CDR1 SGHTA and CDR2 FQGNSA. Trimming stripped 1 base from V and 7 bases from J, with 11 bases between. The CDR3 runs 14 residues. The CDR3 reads CASSLGEVGNTIYF. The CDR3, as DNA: TGTGCCAGCAGCTTAGGTGAAGTCGGCAACACCATATATTTT.

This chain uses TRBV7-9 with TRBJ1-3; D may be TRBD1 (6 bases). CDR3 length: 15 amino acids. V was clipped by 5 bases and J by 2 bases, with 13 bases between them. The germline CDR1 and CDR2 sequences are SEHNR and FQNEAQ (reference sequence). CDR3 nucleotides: TGTGCCAGCAGCCAACCAGGGGCGGCTGGAAACACCATATATTTT. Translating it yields CASSQPGAAGNTIYF.